The rows below give T cell receptor beta chains drawn from one sample of a study of immune characterization of retroperitoneal liposarcoma. MiXCR was run by TCRdb on the PCR reads, yielding one entry per CDR3 protein. The sample contains approximately 3,100 distinct CDR3 sequences, around 48% of which appear only once. The sequenced material came from tumor tissue. These receptors came from a male donor with retroperitoneal liposarcoma. Each CDR3 is given with its conserved first and last residue. The order of the fields is D gene, CDR3 length, J gene, V gene, clone size, CDR3 protein, CDR3 DNA. A D gene is named only where the DNA matches it firmly. A row's size may be missing; if present it is once, few, many or a size class.

- 13 TRBJ2-1 TRBV6-6 - CASSETGDNEQFF TGTGCCAGCAGTGAGACAGGAGACAATGAGCAGTTCTTC
- 15 TRBJ2-1 TRBV7-2 - CASSLATPEKGEQFF TGTGCCAGCAGCTTAGCTACCCCCGAGAAGGGCGAGCAGTTCTTC
- 13 TRBJ2-3 TRBV10-1 - CASSETSTDTQYF TGCGCCAGCAGTGAGACTAGCACAGATACGCAGTATTTT
- 14 TRBJ2-2 TRBV6-1 - CASNLGGDTGELFF TGTGCCAGCAATCTCGGAGGTGACACCGGGGAGCTGTTTTTT
TRBD2 14 TRBJ2-1 TRBV20-1 - CSAKTSGATYEQFF TGCAGTGCTAAAACTAGCGGGGCCACCTACGAGCAGTTCTTC
TRBD1 15 TRBJ1-5 TRBV7-3 - CASSLTTTGNQPQHF TGTGCCAGCAGCTTAACAACGACAGGGAATCAGCCCCAGCATTTT
- 18 TRBJ2-1 TRBV7-2 - CASSLGRGWQTSHNEQFF TGTGCCAGCAGCTTAGGCAGGGGTTGGCAGACGTCCCACAATGAGCAGTTCTTC
- 13 TRBJ2-2 TRBV6-4 - CASSDVNTGELFF TGTGCCAGCAGTGACGTGAACACCGGGGAGCTGTTTTTT
- 14 TRBJ2-5 TRBV11-2 few CASSTQRTRKGQYF TGTGCCAGCAGCACGCAAAGGACACGGAAAGGACAGTACTTC
- 12 TRBJ2-2 TRBV29-1 - CSARVATGELFF TGCAGCGCCCGAGTTGCCACCGGGGAGCTGTTTTTT
TRBD2 16 TRBJ2-2 TRBV6-5 - CASSSRVAGGTGELFF TGTGCCAGCAGTTCTCGAGTAGCGGGAGGCACCGGGGAGCTGTTTTTT
- 14 TRBJ1-1 TRBV6-1 - CASLIQGGGTEAFF TGTGCCAGTTTGATACAGGGCGGCGGCACTGAAGCTTTCTTT
TRBD1 17 TRBJ2-2 TRBV11-3 once CASSLARQGEDTGELFF TGTGCCAGCAGCTTAGCCAGACAGGGGGAGGACACCGGGGAGCTGTTTTTT
- 16 TRBJ1-5 TRBV6-1 - CASSAGTGGDNQPQHF TGTGCCAGCAGTGCGGGGACGGGAGGAGACAATCAGCCCCAGCATTTT
- 15 TRBJ2-1 TRBV6-1 - CASSVNPGSYNEQFF TGTGCCAGCAGTGTAAACCCAGGCTCCTACAATGAGCAGTTCTTC
- 15 TRBJ2-1 TRBV6-1 - CASRIAGSSYNEQFF TGTGCCAGCAGAATAGCAGGGAGCTCCTACAATGAGCAGTTCTTC
- 15 TRBJ1-5 TRBV12-3/TRBV12-4 once CASNPSGDGNQPQHF TGTGCCAGCAACCCGTCCGGGGACGGCAATCAGCCCCAGCATTTT
TRBD2 18 TRBJ2-1 TRBV6-1 medium-sized CASSEGQVWASGKNEQFF TGTGCCAGCAGTGAAGGTCAGGTGTGGGCTAGCGGGAAGAATGAGCAGTTCTTC
- 12 TRBJ2-1 TRBV6-1 once CASSEQGNEQFF TGTGCCAGCAGTGAACAGGGCAATGAGCAGTTCTTC
TRBD2 19 TRBJ2-1 TRBV6-1 large CASSGPGLEWGLPYNEQFF TGTGCCAGCAGTGGTCCGGGACTAGAGTGGGGACTACCTTACAATGAGCAGTTCTTC
- 14 TRBJ2-1 TRBV7-2 - CASSPPGLANEQFF TGTGCCAGCAGCCCTCCCGGCCTGGCCAATGAGCAGTTCTTC
- 12 TRBJ2-5 TRBV12-3/TRBV12-4 large CASSLRRREQYF TGTGCCAGCAGTTTACGCCGACGGGAGCAGTACTTC
TRBD2 13 TRBJ2-5 TRBV6-1 few CASRREDQETQYF TGTGCCAGCAGGCGGGAGGACCAAGAGACCCAGTACTTC